Included here is one TCR beta chain sequence, with context. Its antigen is unidentified. Clones were read by immunoSEQ multiplex PCR, and TCRdb kept only the in-frame ones, dropping some. The data show around 1 million clones, over 75% seen once. This sample was taken from a study of shared clonotypes between healthy human individuals. Germline CDR1 reads KGHSH; CDR2 reads LQKENI. CDR3 size: 16 residues. Trimming took 6 bases from V and 4 from J; bases not matched to a gene: 9. All donors qualified as healthy HIV-negative adults and had experienced no recent acute infections or vaccinations. Researchers partitioned CD4+ cells into CD45RA+ naive and CD45RA-negative memory subsets. General study points: Depth was large, yet rarefaction showed that sorted-subset sequencing was incomplete.

The V gene is TRBV18, the J gene TRBJ1-4; 9 positions agree with TRBD1. Sequencing used memory CD4+ T cells sorted from blood. As to subset: CD45RA-negative fraction. The source of this sequence is a man younger than 35 in good health. CDR3 bases: TGTGCCAGCTCGAAGGGGACAGGGCACCTTAATGAAAAACTGTTTTTT. Its protein is CASSKGTGHLNEKLFF.